This T cell receptor beta chain derives from a study of shared clonotypes between healthy human individuals. Study-wide points: Clonotypes shared by all four sorted-subset donors had higher generation probabilities than non-shared clonotypes. Shared across four donors were approximately 5% of the naive CD4 clonotypes.

Concerning this clone itself: Its antigen is unknown.

All donors qualified as healthy HIV-negative adults and had experienced no recent acute infections or vaccinations. A CD45RA+ naive subset and a CD45RA-negative memory subset were split from CD4+ cells. Generated by immunoSEQ multiplex PCR, the TCRdb table keeps only in-frame clones and is missing some. The sample lists about 1.5 million clones; 95% to 99% were seen once. Germline V gives CDR1 SQVTM, CDR2 ANQGSEA. This CDR3 contains 14 residues. V was cut by 4 bases and J by 5 bases, with 14 bases left in between. J is TRBJ2-2 and V is TRBV29-1, with D possibly TRBD2 on 6 matching bases. Sequences were obtained from naive CD4+ T cells sorted from blood. Described subset: CD45RA+ positively selected. The TCR sequence derives from a man aged 30-40 years in good health. The CDR3 bases are TGCAGCGTTGGGCGGGATTGGGGAACCGGGGAGCTGTTTTTT. Translation: CSVGRDWGTGELFF.